This T cell receptor (beta chain) was obtained from a study of PD-L1 blockade in urothelial cancer. On the study more broadly: About nine tenths of the roughly 30 patients comprised males who had bladder-origin urothelial cancer.

Time point given: pretreatment peripheral blood. Each PCR contained spiked-in synthetic TCR analog templates. Here immunoSEQ multiplex PCR was the method, and the copy in TCRdb shows in-frame clones only, minus some. The top ten clones hold roughly 0.88% of a sample with around 92,000 clones, around 92% of them seen once. The junction had 2 bases not matched to a gene; V was cut back by 5 bases and J by 3 bases. CDR3 size: 14 residues. Germline V gives CDR1 SGHTA, CDR2 FQGNSA. This specimen consisted of PBMCs, obtained around atezolizumab (anti-PD-L1) treatment. The TCR sequence derives from an elderly woman with urothelial cancer. The rearrangement joins TRBV7-2 to TRBJ2-7; TRBD2 aligns across 12 bases. Here the CDR3 reads CASSQLAGGYEQYF. The CDR3 DNA reads TGTGCCAGCAGCCAACTAGCGGGGGGCTACGAGCAGTACTTC.